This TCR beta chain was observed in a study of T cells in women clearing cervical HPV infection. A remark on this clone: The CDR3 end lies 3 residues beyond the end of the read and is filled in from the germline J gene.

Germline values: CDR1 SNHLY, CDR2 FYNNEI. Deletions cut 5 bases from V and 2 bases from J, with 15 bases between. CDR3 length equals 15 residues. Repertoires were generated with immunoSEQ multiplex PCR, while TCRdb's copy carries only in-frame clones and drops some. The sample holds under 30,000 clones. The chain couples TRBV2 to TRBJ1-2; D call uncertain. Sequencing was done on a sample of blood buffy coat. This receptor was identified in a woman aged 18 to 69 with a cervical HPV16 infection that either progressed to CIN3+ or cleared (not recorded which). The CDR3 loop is CASSKDGVLNYGYTF. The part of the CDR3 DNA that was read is TGTGCCAGCAGTAAAGACGGTGTCCTAAACTATGGC.